The T cell receptor (beta chain) under discussion was sequenced for a study of cytomegalovirus exposure and HLA in healthy donors. Study-level results: The study found most TCR sequences rare, yet found some public TCRs in many donors. The authors enumerated roughly 180 TCR beta chains as linked to cytomegalovirus. The classifier was said to identify cytomegalovirus status with high specificity and sensitivity.

This table comes from immunoSEQ multiplex PCR, and its TCRdb copy is limited to in-frame clones, with some not included. Altogether under 400,000 clones are present, 70% to 90% being singletons, with the ten largest covering over 0.9%. Concerning this clone: Antigen unknown.

Germline V CDR1 and CDR2: SGHVS, FNYEAQ. This CDR3 is 15 amino acids long. The V gene end was trimmed by 4 bases and the J gene end by 4 bases; junction bases not matched to a gene: 5. The chain is built from TRBV7-6 and TRBJ1-3; 9 bases fit TRBD1. The sequencing sample was made of PBMCs. This TCR was recovered from a man aged 25-45 years in good health and CMV-seronegative. The CDR3 loop is CASSSQGALGNTIYF. The CDR3 DNA reads as TGTGCCAGCAGCTCACAGGGGGCGTTGGGAAACACCATATATTTT.